The T cell receptor beta chain under discussion was sequenced for a study of beta chain features in type 1 diabetes. Study details: On cell yields, gender and age, patients and healthy donors were similar.

This clone was detected a few times. Its target is unknown. Every participating donor gave one draw, a heparinised blood sample averaging around 120 mL. Study-wide results and caveats: An over-representation of cells with high TCR expression could result from cDNA sequencing. TCRB CDR3s were moderately but significantly shorter in Type 1 diabetes patients in all four CD4+ subsets.

V lost 7 bases and J 0 bases, leaving 15 bases between the germline ends. This CDR3 has 15 residues. Per the germline V gene, CDR1 is SQVTM and CDR2 is ANQGSEA. Investigators reverse transcribed all isolated RNA, so they sequenced expressed TCRB transcripts. Assay used: immunoSEQ multiplex PCR; TCRdb lists only in-frame clones, some missing. The sample lists 150,000 to 200,000 clones, roughly 63% occurring once. The sequencing input was naive CD4+ T cells from blood. This chain uses TRBV29-1 with TRBJ2-2, with a tentative D call TRBD1 (6 bases). This clonotype was sampled from a man between 25 and 39 years old with type 1 diabetes. The CDR3 reads CSAQGPRSNTGELFF. The CDR3, as DNA: TGCAGCGCTCAGGGGCCCCGATCGAACACCGGGGAGCTGTTTTTT.